These 26 T cell receptor beta chains were sequenced from one sample in a study of control samples from healthy donors and cancer patients. Sequenced by immunoSEQ multiplex PCR; TCRdb stores in-frame clones only, minus some. There are about 130,000 clones in the sample; 70% to 90% occur only once, and 3% to 3.5% lies in the top ten. Sequencing input: blood. The receptors were gathered from a middle-aged man in good health.

This clone was observed a single time. V is TRBV2 and J is TRBJ1-1; D ambiguous. V was pared by 10 bases and J by 8 bases, with 11 bases between. Germline values: CDR1 SNHLY, CDR2 FYNNEI. The CDR3 covers 10 residues. The CDR3 sequence: CAILRGEAFF. CDR3 bases: TGTGCCATTTTACGGGGAGAAGCTTTCTTT.

The gene calls are TRBV28 and TRBJ2-7; D possibly corresponds to TRBD1 (5 bases). V gave up 6 bases and J gave up 5 bases, with 14 bases separating them. The CDR3 loop spans 13 amino acids. Germline V gene sequence: CDR1 MDHEN, CDR2 SYDVKM. The CDR3 nucleotides read TGTGCCAGCAGGGAGACAGCGCGCCACGAGCAGTACTTC. Translation gives CASRETARHEQYF.

Here the CDR3 reads CASSAARGAETQYF. CDR3 coding DNA: TGTGCCAGCAGTGCGGCGCGGGGGGCGGAGACCCAGTACTTC. The chain recombines TRBV2 with TRBJ2-5, with 8 bases matching TRBD2. This CDR3 is 14 amino acids long. Germline V lookup: CDR1 SNHLY, CDR2 FYNNEI. The V segment lost 4 bases and the J segment 5 bases; nucleotides outside the gene matches: 6.

A single count supports this clone. V gene TRBV7-8 combines with J gene TRBJ1-4; D unclear. CDR3 length equals 17 residues. Trimming left V 0 bases short and J 3 bases short, with 14 bases between. The V gene's germline CDR1 is SGHVS and CDR2 FQNEAQ. CDR3 residues: CASSLAPGNRANEKLFF. In DNA form, the CDR3 reads TGTGCCAGCAGCTTAGCGCCTGGGAATAGGGCTAATGAAAAACTGTTTTTT.

V and J are TRBV10-3 and TRBJ1-1; the D gene is possibly TRBD1 (6 bases). V was cut by 6 bases and J by 1 base, with 9 bases left in between. The CDR3 is made up of 13 amino acids. The germline CDR1 and CDR2 sequences are ENHRY and SYGVKD. The CDR3 sequence is CAISQQGNTEAFF. CDR3 in DNA: TGTGCCATCAGCCAACAGGGGAACACTGAAGCTTTCTTT.

V gene TRBV7-3 combines with J gene TRBJ1-6; 9 bases are a match to TRBD1. The trim removed 5 bases at V and 7 bases at J, leaving 0 bases unmatched. The CDR3 has 13 residues. CDR1 and CDR2 (germline): SGHTA, FQGTGA. CDR3 bases: TGTGCCAGCAGCGGGACAGGGAATTCACCCCTCCACTTT. It yields the protein CASSGTGNSPLHF. Looking up the rest from reference TRBV7-3 and TRBJ1-6 gives the full variable domain: GAGVSQTPSNKVTEKGKYVELRCDPISGHTALYWYRQSLGQGPEFLIYFQGTGAADDSGLPNDRFFAVRPEGSVSTLKIQRTERGDSAVYLCASSGTGNSPLHFGNGTRLTVT.

The chain joins TRBV13 to TRBJ2-2; the match to TRBD2 covers 12 bases. V lost 5 bases to trimming and J lost 4 bases; unmatched junction nucleotides: 5. This CDR3 is 16 amino acids long. CDR1 PRHDT and CDR2 FYEKMQ come from the germline V gene (reference sequence). The CDR3 DNA is TGTGCCAGCAGCCACCTAGCGGGGGGGACCACCGGGGAGCTGTTTTTT. Translated: CASSHLAGGTTGELFF.

The chain recombines TRBV5-1 with TRBJ2-3; D call uncertain. The germline V and J ends were trimmed by 0 bases and 1 base, with 12 bases remaining between them. The CDR3 consists of 16 residues. The germline gives CDR1 SGHRS, CDR2 YFSETQ. In DNA form, the CDR3 reads TGCGCCAGCAGCTTGGGGCTAGTAATGGGCACAGATACGCAGTATTTT. It translates to CASSLGLVMGTDTQYF.

The CDR3 region is CASSRSIQGVETQYF. CDR3 in DNA: TGTGCCAGCAGCCGATCAATCCAGGGGGTTGAGACCCAGTACTTC. The rearrangement joins TRBV7-6 to TRBJ2-5; 7 bases map to TRBD1. J gave up 5 bases and V 5 bases, and 11 bases lay outside the gene matches. Germline CDR1 and CDR2: SGHVS and FNYEAQ. The CDR3 sequence is 15 residues long.

This clone appeared once. The rearrangement links TRBV29-1 to TRBJ2-3; 13 bases are shared with TRBD2. V shed 0 bases, J shed 2 bases, and the junction held 8 bases outside the gene matches. Germline values: CDR1 SQVTM, CDR2 ANQGSEA. The CDR3 runs 18 residues. The DNA of the CDR3 is TGCAGCGTTGAAGATCTGACTAGCGGGGGGCCAACCACAGATACGCAGTATTTT. Its translation is CSVEDLTSGGPTTDTQYF.

This clone was seen only once. The rearrangement uses TRBV7-3 and TRBJ2-1; 8 bases agree with TRBD1. V trimming: 4 bases; J trimming: 6 bases; junction bases outside the gene matches: 2. The CDR3 consists of 13 residues. The germline gives CDR1 SGHTA, CDR2 FQGTGA. The DNA of the CDR3 is TGTGCCAGCAGCTCTACAGGGGGCAATGAGCAGTTCTTC. Protein: CASSSTGGNEQFF.

The CDR3 region has the DNA TGCGCCAGCAGCCCAGCCGGGACAGGGGTATCCGAGCAGTACTTC. Translated, it gives CASSPAGTGVSEQYF. The gene calls are TRBV4-1 and TRBJ2-7; the match to TRBD1 covers 10 bases. Germline V gene sequence: CDR1 MGHRA, CDR2 YSYEKL. CDR3 length: 15 amino acids. Trimming at V came to 4 bases and at J to 6 bases, leaving 9 bases not matched to a gene.

The J gene is TRBJ1-2, the V gene TRBV2; D is unclear. Trimming cost V 7 bases and J 1 base, with 10 bases left between them. The CDR3 spans 13 residues. CDR1 and CDR2 from the germline V gene are SNHLY and FYNNEI. CDR3 in amino acids: CASKPDLNYGYTF. In DNA, the CDR3 is TGTGCCAGCAAGCCAGACCTTAACTATGGCTACACCTTC.

This chain links TRBV12-5 with TRBJ2-1; weak D call: TRBD2 (6 bases). In germline, CDR1 is LGHNT, CDR2 FRNRAP. The V and J ends lost 0 bases and 2 bases respectively, with 14 bases between them. The CDR3 covers 17 residues. CDR3 sequence reads: CASGLVRTGETYNEQFF. The DNA of the CDR3 is TGTGCTAGTGGTTTGGTACGGACGGGGGAAACCTACAATGAGCAGTTCTTC.

This clone showed up just once. The chain combines TRBV7-9 with TRBJ1-3; D is unclear. CDR1 SEHNR and CDR2 FQNEAQ come from the germline V gene (reference sequence). There are 15 residues in the CDR3. Trimming took off 6 bases at V and 0 bases at J, with 12 bases between the two ends. The CDR3 region has the DNA TGTGCCAGCAGTCGGATCTTCAACTCTGGAAACACCATATATTTT. Its protein product is CASSRIFNSGNTIYF.

The gene calls are TRBV4-1 and TRBJ2-5; tentatively, D is TRBD2 (6 bases). There are 15 residues in the CDR3. The ends were cut back, 1 base at V and 4 bases at J, with 13 bases in the middle. Germline CDR1 reads MGHRA; CDR2 reads YSYEKL. The CDR3 DNA reads TGCGCCAGCAGCCAAGGACTAGGACGAAGAGAGACCCAGTACTTC. Translation: CASSQGLGRRETQYF.

In this sample, this clone turned up once. This chain connects TRBV6-5 to TRBJ1-6, with 10 nucleotides matching TRBD1. This CDR3 is built from 14 residues. Per germline, CDR1 MNHEY and CDR2 SVGAGI. J gave up 9 bases and V 6 bases, and 5 bases lay outside the gene matches. The CDR3 loop is CASRQGQGVSPLHF. CDR3 DNA: TGTGCCAGCAGACAAGGACAGGGGGTTTCACCCCTCCACTTT.

A remark on this clone: A junction boundary mismatches the germline segment, possibly from a read error. The gene calls are TRBV6-5 and TRBJ1-5, with 8 bases matching TRBD1. The CDR3 has 14 residues. CDR1 and CDR2 (germline): MNHEY, SVGAGI. The CDR3 loop is CASRPTGGNQPQHF. The DNA for the CDR3 is TGCGCCAGCAGGCCGACAGGGGGCAATCAGCCCCAGCATTTT.

The chain couples TRBV27 to TRBJ1-2; D is unclear. V was clipped by 8 bases and J by 3 bases, with 13 bases between them. CDR1 and CDR2 from the germline V gene are MNHEY and SMNVEV (reference sequence). The CDR3 has 13 residues. Here the CDR3 reads CASGGLGDYGYTF. CDR3 DNA sequence: TGTGCCAGCGGTGGACTTGGGGACTATGGCTACACCTTC.

This clone occurred once. The chain has TRBV4-2 and TRBJ2-1; 8 nucleotides align to TRBD2. The germline V gene encodes CDR1 LGHNA and CDR2 YNFKEQ. This CDR3 region has 14 residues. V was pared by 1 base and J by 6 bases, with 2 bases of the junction left unmatched. The chain's CDR3 is CASSQGTSRNEQFF. In DNA, the CDR3 is TGTGCCAGCAGCCAAGGGACTAGCCGCAATGAGCAGTTCTTC.

This chain uses TRBV7-9 with TRBJ2-3, with 7 positions matching TRBD1. This CDR3 has 18 amino acids. Germline assignment: CDR1 SEHNR and CDR2 FQNEAQ (reference sequence). With V trimmed by 4 bases and J by 2 bases, 15 bases remained unmatched. The CDR3 DNA follows: TGTGCCAGCAGCTACCCCTCATCCGGGACAGAATACACAGATACGCAGTATTTT. Residues: CASSYPSSGTEYTDTQYF.

The chain is built from TRBV6-5 and TRBJ1-5, with a weak D call TRBD1 (5 bases). The CDR3 is 15 amino acids. Germline assignment: CDR1 MNHEY and CDR2 SVGAGI. V was clipped by 5 bases and J by 1 base, with 12 bases between them. The CDR3 DNA reads TGTGCCAGCAGTCGAGGGGCACTAAGCAATCAGCCCCAGCATTTT. Its translation: CASSRGALSNQPQHF.

The gene calls are TRBV28 and TRBJ1-5, with D perhaps TRBD1 (5 bases). The V end was cut by 4 bases, the J end by 5 bases, with 18 bases between. The CDR3 loop spans 16 amino acids. Germline-derived CDR1 and CDR2 are MDHEN and SYDVKM. The CDR3 bases are TGTGCCAGCAGTTCACCCCTCTCCAGGGTCGATCAGCCCCAGCATTTT. This sequence encodes CASSSPLSRVDQPQHF.

The chain joins TRBV29-1 to TRBJ2-7, with D possibly being TRBD1 (6 bases). CDR3 length: 12 residues. Germline V CDR1 and CDR2: SQVTM, ANQGSEA. The CDR3 loop is CTQPGHQYEQYF. For the CDR3, the DNA is TGCACCCAACCGGGACACCAATACGAGCAGTACTTC.

The chain carries TRBV10-1 and TRBJ1-1; D ambiguous. CDR1 is WNHNN and CDR2 is SYGVQD in the germline V gene (reference sequence). This CDR3 is built from 13 residues. Trimming left V 6 bases short and J 6 bases short, with 14 bases between. The CDR3 nucleotides are TGCGCCAGCAGCCGGGAGAAGATGGCTGAAGCTTTCTTT. Translated: CASSREKMAEAFF.

J is TRBJ1-3 and V is TRBV6-5, with D possibly TRBD1 on 6 matching bases. This CDR3 is built from 14 residues. V was clipped by 6 bases and J by 0 bases, with 9 bases between them. Germline-derived CDR1 and CDR2 are MNHEY and SVGAGI. The CDR3 DNA reads as TGTGCCAGCAGGGTCAGGGGCTCTGGAAACACCATATATTTT. This encodes CASRVRGSGNTIYF.